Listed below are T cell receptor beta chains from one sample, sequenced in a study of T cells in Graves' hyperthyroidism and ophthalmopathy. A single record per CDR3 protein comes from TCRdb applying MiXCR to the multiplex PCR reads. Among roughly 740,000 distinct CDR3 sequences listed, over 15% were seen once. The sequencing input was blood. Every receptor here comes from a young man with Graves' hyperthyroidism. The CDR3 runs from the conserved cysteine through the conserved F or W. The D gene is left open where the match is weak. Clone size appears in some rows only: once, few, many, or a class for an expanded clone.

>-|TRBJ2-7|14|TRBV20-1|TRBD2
CSASWASGSYEQYF
TGCAGTGCTAGTTGGGCTAGCGGGAGTTACGAGCAGTACTTC
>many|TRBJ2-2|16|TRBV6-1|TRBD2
CASSRFSGTNTGELFF
TGTGCCAGCAGCCGCTTTAGCGGGACGAACACCGGGGAGCTGTTTTTT
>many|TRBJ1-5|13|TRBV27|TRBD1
CASSLNRGEPQHF
TGTGCCAGCAGTTTAAACAGGGGTGAGCCCCAGCATTTT
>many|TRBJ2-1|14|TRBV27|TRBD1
CASNAGQAYNEQFF
TGTGCCAGCAATGCGGGACAGGCGTACAATGAGCAGTTCTTC
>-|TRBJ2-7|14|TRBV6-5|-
CASSLLVSGYEQYF
TGTGCCAGCAGTCTACTAGTATCAGGGTACGAGCAGTACTTC
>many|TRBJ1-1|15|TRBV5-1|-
CASSLWGQVNTEAFF
TGCGCCAGCAGCTTGTGGGGGCAGGTGAACACTGAAGCTTTCTTT
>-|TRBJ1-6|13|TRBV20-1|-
CSALRDRNSPLHF
TGCAGTGCTCTCCGGGACCGGAATTCACCCCTCCACTTT
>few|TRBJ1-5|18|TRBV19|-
CASSRRGGFALNNQPQHF
TGTGCCAGTAGTAGACGAGGCGGATTTGCCCTGAACAATCAGCCCCAGCATTTT
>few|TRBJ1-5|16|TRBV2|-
CASSMRDLEGFAPQHF
TGTGCCAGTTCAATGCGCGACCTAGAGGGGTTTGCGCCCCAGCATTTT
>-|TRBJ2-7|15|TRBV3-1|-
CASSPSGTYPYEQYF
TGTGCCAGCAGCCCGTCCGGGACATATCCCTACGAGCAGTACTTC
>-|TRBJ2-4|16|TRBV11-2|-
CASSLTGSLAKNIQYF
TGTGCCAGCAGCTTGACAGGATCTTTAGCCAAAAACATTCAGTACTTC
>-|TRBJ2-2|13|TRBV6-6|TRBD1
CASNRQGPGELFF
TGTGCCAGCAATCGACAGGGTCCCGGGGAGCTGTTTTTT
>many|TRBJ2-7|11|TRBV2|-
CASRAAYEQYF
TGTGCCAGCAGAGCCGCCTACGAGCAGTACTTC
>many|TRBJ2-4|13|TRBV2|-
CASSAGTKNIQYF
TGTGCCAGCAGTGCCGGGACTAAAAACATTCAGTACTTC
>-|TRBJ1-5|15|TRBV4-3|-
CASSQGAGDNQPQHF
TGCGCCAGCAGCCAGGGGGCGGGGGACAATCAGCCCCAGCATTTT
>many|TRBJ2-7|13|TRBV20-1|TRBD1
CSAAGQGFHEQYF
TGCAGTGCCGCGGGACAGGGTTTCCACGAGCAGTACTTC
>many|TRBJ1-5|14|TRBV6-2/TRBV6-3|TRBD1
CASSGTGGAQPQHF
TGTGCCAGCAGTGGAACAGGGGGGGCACAGCCCCAGCATTTT
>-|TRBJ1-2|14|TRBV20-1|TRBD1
CSVHSAGQGNGYTF
TGCAGTGTTCACAGCGCGGGACAGGGCAATGGCTACACCTTC
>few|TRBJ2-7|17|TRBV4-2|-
CASSQDQTGGTIYEQYF
TGTGCCAGCAGCCAAGATCAAACCGGGGGCACCATCTACGAGCAGTACTTC
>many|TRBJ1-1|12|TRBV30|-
CAWSPLSTEAFF
TGTGCCTGGAGTCCACTTAGCACTGAAGCTTTCTTT
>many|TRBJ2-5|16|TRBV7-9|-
CASSLVRDFYQETQYF
TGTGCCAGCAGCCTTGTCCGGGACTTTTACCAAGAGACCCAGTACTTC
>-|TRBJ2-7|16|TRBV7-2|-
CASSLWGGGATNEQYF
TGTGCCAGCAGTCTCTGGGGCGGGGGCGCAACGAACGAGCAGTACTTC
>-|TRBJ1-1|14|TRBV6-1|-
CASRSGHRDTEAFF
TGTGCCAGCAGATCGGGACACCGAGACACTGAAGCTTTCTTT
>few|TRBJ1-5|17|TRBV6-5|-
CASSYSWVETLGQPQHF
TGTGCCAGCAGTTACTCTTGGGTAGAAACCCTGGGTCAGCCCCAGCATTTT
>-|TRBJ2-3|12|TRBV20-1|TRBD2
CSARRGGDTQYF
TGCAGTGCTAGACGGGGAGGGGATACGCAGTATTTT
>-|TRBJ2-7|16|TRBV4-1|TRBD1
CASSQAPDRGRYEQYF
TGCGCCAGCAGCCAAGCACCGGACAGGGGGCGTTACGAGCAGTACTTC
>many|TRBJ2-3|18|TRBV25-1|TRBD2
CASSDWTSGRAGTDTQYF
TGTGCCAGCAGCGACTGGACTAGCGGGAGGGCCGGGACAGATACGCAGTATTTT
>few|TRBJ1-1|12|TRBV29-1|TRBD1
CSVAGQGGFAFF
TGCAGCGTTGCAGGTCAGGGGGGGTTCGCTTTCTTT
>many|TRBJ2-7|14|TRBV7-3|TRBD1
CASSFATGVDEQYF
TGTGCCAGCAGCTTCGCTACAGGGGTTGACGAGCAGTACTTC
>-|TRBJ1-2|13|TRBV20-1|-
CSARTGRVSGYTF
TGCAGTGCTAGGACGGGCAGGGTGTCTGGCTACACCTTC
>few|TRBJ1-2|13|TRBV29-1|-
CSVEEGRAAGYTF
TGCAGCGTTGAAGAGGGGAGGGCGGCTGGCTACACCTTC
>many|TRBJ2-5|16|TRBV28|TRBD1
CASSTPTGFMGETQYF
TGTGCCAGCAGTACTCCGACAGGGTTTATGGGAGAGACCCAGTACTTC
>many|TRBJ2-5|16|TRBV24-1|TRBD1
CATSETNWDRVETQYF
TGTGCCACCAGTGAGACGAACTGGGACAGGGTGGAGACCCAGTACTTC
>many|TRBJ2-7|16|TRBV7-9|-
CASSLAGQPTLYEQYF
TGTGCCAGCAGCTTAGCGGGCCAGCCAACTCTTTACGAGCAGTACTTC
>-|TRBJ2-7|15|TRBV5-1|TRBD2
CASSLAMGGGYEQYF
TGCGCCAGCAGCTTGGCCATGGGGGGGGGATACGAGCAGTACTTC
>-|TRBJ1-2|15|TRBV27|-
CASRPTRDFRYGYTF
TGTGCCAGCAGGCCAACTCGAGACTTCCGCTATGGCTACACCTTC
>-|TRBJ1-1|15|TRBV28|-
CASTPLLGRHTEAFF
TGTGCCAGCACGCCCCTTTTGGGGCGCCACACTGAAGCTTTCTTT
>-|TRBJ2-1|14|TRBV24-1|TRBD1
CATSDWHRGNEQFF
TGTGCCACCAGTGATTGGCACAGGGGAAATGAGCAGTTCTTC
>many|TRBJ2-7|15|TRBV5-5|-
CASTPPMKAAYEQYF
TGTGCCAGCACCCCGCCCATGAAGGCAGCCTACGAGCAGTACTTC
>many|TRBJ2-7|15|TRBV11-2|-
CASRGGRADDYEQYF
TGTGCCAGCCGAGGGGGTAGGGCGGATGATTACGAGCAGTACTTC
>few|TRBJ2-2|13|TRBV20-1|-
CSASFRDPGELFF
TGCAGTGCTAGTTTCCGGGACCCCGGGGAGCTGTTTTTT
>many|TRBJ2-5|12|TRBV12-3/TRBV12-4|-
CASTSGRETQYF
TGTGCCAGCACCTCAGGGAGAGAGACCCAGTACTTC
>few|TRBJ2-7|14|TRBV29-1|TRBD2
CSASFGTSGYEQYF
TGCAGCGCCTCATTTGGGACTAGCGGCTACGAGCAGTACTTC
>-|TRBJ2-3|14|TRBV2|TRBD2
CASSDVGASGSLYF
TGTGCCAGCAGCGATGTGGGGGCCAGCGGGAGTTTGTATTTT
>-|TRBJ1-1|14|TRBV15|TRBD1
CATSRDPGGSEAFF
TGTGCCACCAGCAGAGATCCAGGGGGCAGTGAAGCTTTCTTT
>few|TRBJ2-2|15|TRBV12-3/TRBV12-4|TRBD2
CASRDASGRTGELFF
TGTGCCAGCAGGGATGCTAGCGGGAGAACCGGGGAGCTGTTTTTT
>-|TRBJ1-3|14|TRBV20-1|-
CSAQRSGNENTIYF
TGCAGTGCCCAGAGGTCAGGGAATGAAAACACCATATATTTT
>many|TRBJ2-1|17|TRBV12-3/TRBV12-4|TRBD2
CASSPHAPGLAGTEQFF
TGTGCCAGCAGTCCGCACGCCCCGGGACTAGCGGGAACGGAGCAGTTCTTC
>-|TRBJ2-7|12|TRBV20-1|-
CSASIRRDEQYF
TGCAGTGCTAGTATTCGGAGAGACGAGCAGTACTTC
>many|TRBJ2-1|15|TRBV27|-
CASSLSGTYYNEQFF
TGTGCCAGCAGTTTAAGCGGGACATACTACAATGAGCAGTTCTTC
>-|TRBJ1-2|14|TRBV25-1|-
CASSPRAGPYGYTF
TGTGCCAGCAGCCCCCGGGCAGGGCCCTATGGCTACACCTTC